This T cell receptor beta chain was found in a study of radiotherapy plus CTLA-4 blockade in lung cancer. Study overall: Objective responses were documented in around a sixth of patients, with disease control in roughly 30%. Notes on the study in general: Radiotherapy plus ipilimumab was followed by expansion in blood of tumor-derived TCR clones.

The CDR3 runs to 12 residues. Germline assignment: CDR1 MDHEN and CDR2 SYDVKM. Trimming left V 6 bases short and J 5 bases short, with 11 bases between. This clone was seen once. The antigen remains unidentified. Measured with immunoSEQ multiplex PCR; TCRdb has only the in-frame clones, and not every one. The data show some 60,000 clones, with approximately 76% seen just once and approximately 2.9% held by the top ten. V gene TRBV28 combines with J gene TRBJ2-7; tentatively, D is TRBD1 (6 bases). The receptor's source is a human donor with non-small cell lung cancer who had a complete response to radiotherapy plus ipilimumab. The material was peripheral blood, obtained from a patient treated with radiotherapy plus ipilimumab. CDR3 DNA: TGTGCCAGCAGGATCAGGGGAAACGAGCAGTACTTC. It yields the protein CASRIRGNEQYF.